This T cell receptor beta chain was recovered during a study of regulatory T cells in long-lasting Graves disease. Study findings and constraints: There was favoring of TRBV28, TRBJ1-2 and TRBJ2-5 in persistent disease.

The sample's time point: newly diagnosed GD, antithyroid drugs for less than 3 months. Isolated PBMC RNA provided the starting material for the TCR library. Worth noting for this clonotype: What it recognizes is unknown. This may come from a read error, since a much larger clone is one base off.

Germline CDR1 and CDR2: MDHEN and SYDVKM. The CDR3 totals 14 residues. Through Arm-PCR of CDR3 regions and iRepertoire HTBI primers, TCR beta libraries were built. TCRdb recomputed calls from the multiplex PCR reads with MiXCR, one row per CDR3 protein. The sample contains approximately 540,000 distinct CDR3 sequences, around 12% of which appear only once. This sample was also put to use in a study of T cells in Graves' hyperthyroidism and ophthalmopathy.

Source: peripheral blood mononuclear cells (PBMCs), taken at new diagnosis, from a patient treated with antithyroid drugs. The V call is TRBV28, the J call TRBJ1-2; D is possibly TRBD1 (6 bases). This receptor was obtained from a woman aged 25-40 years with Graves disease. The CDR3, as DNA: TGTGCCGGCAGTTTATGGGGGGCGGACTATGGCTACACCTTC. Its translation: CAGSLWGADYGYTF.